Listed below are T cell receptor beta chains from one sample, sequenced in a study of blood T cell repertoires in COVID-19. Clones were sequenced by immunoSEQ multiplex PCR, and TCRdb holds only the in-frame ones, with some missing. The sample has tens of thousands of clones, 90% to 95% seen once. Specimen: peripheral blood. The source of these receptors is a woman aged 50 to 60 in a cohort sampled during active COVID-19. The CDR3 runs from the conserved cysteine through the conserved F or W. The D gene is left open where the match is weak. Part of the rows lack a size; the others show once, few, many or a class for expanded clones.

>TRBV18|TRBD2|-|TRBJ2-7
CASSGLAGVSSYEQYF
TGTGCCAGCTCGGGACTAGCGGGGGTAAGCTCCTACGAGCAGTACTTC
>TRBV9|TRBD1|-|TRBJ2-7
CASSVGQGDWEQYF
TGTGCCAGCAGCGTCGGACAGGGGGACTGGGAGCAGTACTTC
>TRBV11-2|-|-|TRBJ1-1
CASSLDGGWAEAFF
TGTGCCAGCAGCTTAGACGGGGGTTGGGCTGAAGCTTTCTTT
>TRBV29-1|TRBD1|-|TRBJ2-7
CSVGDSGYEQYF
TGCAGCGTTGGGGACAGCGGCTACGAGCAGTACTTC
>TRBV19|-|-|TRBJ1-2
CASSITVNYGYTF
TGTGCCAGTAGTATAACAGTCAACTATGGCTACACCTTC
>TRBV28|-|-|TRBJ1-1
CASSLSPGDGTEAFF
TGTGCCAGCAGTTTATCCCCAGGGGACGGCACTGAAGCTTTCTTT
>TRBV19|TRBD1|once|TRBJ1-4
CASSISSGTGNEKLFF
TGTGCCAGTAGTATTAGTTCCGGGACAGGGAATGAAAAACTGTTTTTT
>TRBV29-1|-|-|TRBJ1-1
CSAGGLRTEAFF
TGCAGCGCGGGGGGGCTTCGGACTGAAGCTTTCTTT
>TRBV27|-|-|TRBJ2-7
CASRGGSGQYF
TGTGCCAGCAGGGGTGGGAGTGGGCAGTACTTC
>TRBV6-5|-|-|TRBJ2-7
CASSSPGGDGRLEQYF
TGTGCCAGCAGTTCCCCCGGGGGAGACGGCCGTCTCGAGCAGTACTTC
>TRBV2|TRBD2|-|TRBJ2-2
CASSKGASGRKNTGELFF
TGTGCCAGCAGCAAAGGGGCTAGCGGGAGGAAAAACACCGGGGAGCTGTTTTTT
>TRBV7-8|TRBD1|-|TRBJ1-5
CASSLRGQYQHF
TGTGCCAGCAGCTTAAGGGGACAGTACCAGCATTTT
>TRBV24-1|-|-|TRBJ2-2
CATSARNTGELFF
TGTGCCACCAGTGCTAGAAACACCGGGGAGCTGTTTTTT
>TRBV5-6|TRBD2|-|TRBJ2-5
CASSRPGTSGGPETQYF
TGTGCCAGCAGCAGACCCGGGACTAGCGGGGGCCCGGAGACCCAGTACTTC
>TRBV5-6|-|-|TRBJ1-2
CASSLERAGVFGYTF
TGTGCCAGCAGCTTGGAAAGGGCAGGGGTGTTCGGCTACACCTTC
>TRBV9|-|-|TRBJ2-5
CASSVDVGGEETQYF
TGTGCCAGCAGCGTAGATGTCGGGGGAGAAGAGACCCAGTACTTC
>TRBV7-3|TRBD1|few|TRBJ2-7
CASSSPGQGGEQYF
TGTGCCAGCAGCTCCCCGGGACAGGGGGGCGAGCAGTACTTC
>TRBV3-1/TRBV3-2|-|-|TRBJ1-1
CASSPGGTEAFF
TGTGCCAGCAGCCCGGGGGGGACTGAAGCTTTCTTT
>TRBV5-4|TRBD1|-|TRBJ2-5
CASSSKITTGGNRETQYF
TGTGCCAGCAGCTCGAAGATCACGACAGGGGGGAATAGGGAGACCCAGTACTTC
>TRBV28|TRBD1|-|TRBJ2-7
CATISGTGRTEQYF
TGTGCCACCATTTCCGGGACAGGGCGAACCGAGCAGTACTTC
>TRBV7-3|-|-|TRBJ1-3
CASSPGTGNTIYF
TGTGCCAGCAGCCCCGGGACTGGAAACACCATATATTTT
>TRBV5-8|-|-|TRBJ2-3
CASSLGTSTDTQYF
TGTGCCAGCAGCTTGGGGACTAGCACAGATACGCAGTATTTT
>TRBV2|-|-|TRBJ1-2
CASRRAWGYTF
TGTGCCAGCAGGAGGGCCTGGGGCTACACCTTC
>TRBV5-1|TRBD1|-|TRBJ1-6
CASSLDRANSPLHF
TGCGCCAGCAGCTTAGACAGGGCTAATTCACCCCTCCACTTT
>TRBV29-1|-|-|TRBJ1-1
CSVEDMQGSEAFF
TGCAGCGTTGAAGATATGCAGGGCTCTGAAGCTTTCTTT
>TRBV11-3|TRBD1|many|TRBJ2-7
CASSPPGQGFSEQYF
TGTGCCAGCAGTCCTCCGGGACAGGGGTTTAGCGAGCAGTACTTC
>TRBV19|-|-|TRBJ2-5
CASRGRARGRETQYF
TGTGCCAGTAGAGGAAGGGCCCGAGGGAGAGAGACCCAGTACTTC
>TRBV5-5|TRBD1|-|TRBJ2-7
CASSDLYGTGFPYEQYF
TGTGCCAGCAGCGATTTATACGGGACAGGTTTTCCCTACGAGCAGTACTTC
>TRBV12-3/TRBV12-4|-|-|TRBJ2-6
CASSSSGANVLTF
TGTGCCAGCAGTTCATCTGGGGCCAACGTCCTGACTTTC
>TRBV5-6|-|few|TRBJ1-6
CASSLFLGGAYNSPLHF
TGTGCCAGCAGCTTGTTTTTAGGGGGAGCCTATAATTCACCCCTCCACTTT
>TRBV18|TRBD1|-|TRBJ1-5
CASSPGQGNQPQHF
TGTGCCAGCTCACCCGGACAGGGCAATCAGCCCCAGCATTTT
>TRBV5-1|TRBD1|once|TRBJ1-2
CASSFGAGGSYGYTF
TGCGCCAGCAGCTTCGGGGCAGGGGGCTCATATGGCTACACCTTC
>TRBV10-3|-|-|TRBJ2-3
CAISAPSDTQYF
TGTGCCATCAGTGCCCCGTCAGATACGCAGTATTTT
>TRBV28|-|-|TRBJ1-5
CASSLAGDGHQPQHF
TGTGCCAGCAGTTTAGCGGGAGACGGCCATCAGCCCCAGCATTTT
>TRBV30|-|-|TRBJ2-3
CAWSVGGTDTQYF
TGTGCCTGGAGTGTAGGGGGAACAGATACGCAGTATTTT
>TRBV6-6|-|-|TRBJ2-3
CASSYPAVRTQDTQYF
TGTGCCAGCAGTTACCCAGCGGTTCGCACGCAAGATACGCAGTATTTT
>TRBV5-1|TRBD1|-|TRBJ2-7
CASSHPGQGSSYGQYF
TGCGCCAGCAGCCACCCGGGACAGGGAAGCTCCTACGGGCAGTACTTC
>TRBV19|-|-|TRBJ2-3
CASSPDFETQYF
TGTGCCAGTAGTCCGGACTTTGAAACGCAGTATTTT
>TRBV5-1|-|-|TRBJ1-1
CASSLASGLNTEAFF
TGCGCCAGCAGCTTGGCGTCGGGGTTGAACACTGAAGCTTTCTTT
>TRBV12-2|-|-|TRBJ2-3
CASRLAPLLLQGALVLDTQYF
TGTGCAAGTCGCTTAGCCCCACTCCTCCTACAGGGGGCGCTTGTGTTAGATACGCAGTATTTT
>TRBV19|-|-|TRBJ2-4
CASSIDRPENQYF
TGTGCCAGTAGTATAGATCGCCCGGAGAACCAGTACTTC
>TRBV29-1|TRBD1|-|TRBJ1-4
CSVEGQGMGKLFF
TGCAGCGTTGAAGGACAGGGGATGGGTAAACTGTTTTTT
>TRBV3-1/TRBV3-2|-|-|TRBJ1-1
CASSQEGGATTEAFF
TGTGCCAGCAGCCAAGAGGGGGGGGCAACCACTGAAGCTTTCTTT
>TRBV19|-|-|TRBJ2-1
CASSISPNEQFF
TGTGCCAGTAGTATTAGTCCCAATGAGCAGTTCTTC
>TRBV28|TRBD2|-|TRBJ2-7
CASRGPSGGTYEQYF
TGTGCCAGCAGGGGCCCTAGCGGGGGGACCTACGAGCAGTACTTC
>TRBV7-3|TRBD1|once|TRBJ2-2
CASSIGTGGTGELFF
TGTGCCAGCAGCATCGGGACAGGGGGCACCGGGGAGCTGTTTTTT
>TRBV28|-|few|TRBJ1-5
CASSLWSGALGGPQHF
TGTGCCAGCAGTTTATGGTCAGGGGCCCTAGGGGGACCCCAGCATTTT
>TRBV7-3|TRBD1|-|TRBJ2-3
CASSYGTGADTQYF
TGTGCCAGCAGCTACGGGACAGGAGCTGATACGCAGTATTTT
>TRBV5-4|TRBD1|-|TRBJ1-1
CASSLETGFRFTEAFF
TGTGCCAGCAGCTTGGAGACAGGGTTTCGGTTCACTGAAGCTTTCTTT
>TRBV7-2|-|once|TRBJ2-7
CASSHQQGPYEQYF
TGTGCCAGCAGCCACCAACAGGGCCCCTACGAGCAGTACTTC
>TRBV27|TRBD1|-|TRBJ2-1
CASSLRPGTGFWSYNEQFF
TGTGCCAGCAGTCTCCGTCCCGGGACAGGGTTTTGGTCCTACAATGAGCAGTTCTTC
>TRBV5-4|-|-|TRBJ1-1
CASSRVNTEAFF
TGTGCCAGCAGCCGAGTGAACACTGAAGCTTTCTTT
>TRBV10-3|TRBD2|-|TRBJ2-1
CAISGTSGLVEQFF
TGTGCCATCAGTGGGACTAGCGGGCTGGTTGAGCAGTTCTTC